Following are 18 T cell receptor beta chains from one sample sequenced in a study of identifying expanded T cells in peripheral blood. The protocol was immunoSEQ multiplex PCR, while the TCRdb copy is restricted to in-frame clones and leaves out a portion. Here the sample spans tens of thousands of clones, 70% to 90% being singletons. The sequencing input was blood. The receptor source for this set is a person aged 18-70 years in good health.

The chain recombines TRBV9 with TRBJ2-5; tentatively, D is TRBD1 (6 bases). Germline CDR1 reads SGDLS; CDR2 reads YYNGEE. The CDR3 sequence is 15 residues long. V lost 0 bases and J 8 bases, leaving 17 bases between the germline ends. The CDR3 region has the DNA TGTGCCAGCAGCGTAGAGGGCCAGGGGATGACTACCCAGTACTTC. Translation: CASSVEGQGMTTQYF. The full variable domain, its missing parts supplied by reference TRBV9 and TRBJ2-5, is DSGVTQTPKHLITATGQRVTLRCSPRSGDLSVYWYQQSLDQGLQFLIQYYNGEERAKGNILERFSAQQFPDLHSELNLSSLELGDSALYFCASSVEGQGMTTQYFGPGTRLLVL.

The J gene is TRBJ2-5, the V gene TRBV9; 10 bases are a match to TRBD2. The length of the CDR3 is 18 residues. V gave up 3 bases and J gave up 5 bases; unmatched junction bases: 16. Germline V lookup: CDR1 SGDLS, CDR2 YYNGEE. DNA for the CDR3: TGTGCCAGCAGCGCCCATACTAGCGGGGTACCTGGGGACGAGACCCAGTACTTC. Protein sequence: CASSAHTSGVPGDETQYF.

The rearrangement joins TRBV5-6 to TRBJ2-1; D is uncertain. V lost 3 bases and J lost 4, with 8 bases in between. This CDR3 has 13 amino acids. The germline V gene encodes CDR1 SGHDT and CDR2 YYEEEE. The CDR3, as DNA: TGTGCCAGCAGCTCCCCCACATACAATGAGCAGTTCTTC. Translated, it gives CASSSPTYNEQFF.

This chain uses TRBV29-1 with TRBJ1-4; 9 bases align to TRBD1. This CDR3 has 14 amino acids. V shed 6 bases and J 0 bases; nucleotides not matched to a gene: 2. CDR1 SQVTM and CDR2 ANQGSEA come from the germline V gene. CDR3 residues: CSVWTGATNEKLFF. DNA for the CDR3: TGCAGCGTGTGGACAGGGGCAACTAATGAAAAACTGTTTTTT.

The chain carries TRBV7-2 and TRBJ2-2; D may match TRBD1 or TRBD2 (6 bases each). The CDR3 consists of 14 residues. CDR1 is SGHTA, CDR2 FQGNSA, per germline. Trimming took off 8 bases at V and 5 bases at J, with 15 bases between the two ends. The DNA for the CDR3 is TGTGCCAGCCAAGTCTCGGGGGCGACCGGGGAGCTGTTTTTT. Its protein is CASQVSGATGELFF.

The chain joins TRBV10-3 to TRBJ1-2; no clear D. This CDR3 region has 13 residues. V was clipped by 8 bases and J by 2 bases, with 12 bases between them. Germline CDR1 and CDR2: ENHRY and SYGVKD. CDR3 nucleotide sequence: TGTGCCATCTCTCCAACAGAAAACTATGGCTACACCTTC. It yields the protein CAISPTENYGYTF.

The CDR3 loop reads CASSGDNSNEKLFF. In DNA, the CDR3 is TGTGCCAGCAGTGGGGACAATTCTAATGAAAAACTGTTTTTT. The chain couples TRBV2 to TRBJ1-4; D perhaps matches TRBD1 (6 bases). CDR3 length equals 14 residues. The ends were cut back, 4 bases at V and 3 bases at J, with 9 bases in the middle. Per germline, CDR1 SNHLY and CDR2 FYNNEI. Variable domain in full (rest from reference TRBV2 and TRBJ1-4): EPEVTQTPSHQVTQMGQEVILRCVPISNHLYFYWYRQILGQKVEFLVSFYNNEISEKSEIFDDQFSVERPDGSNFTLKIRSTKLEDSAMYFCASSGDNSNEKLFFGSGTQLSVL.

This chain uses TRBV10-2 with TRBJ2-3, with D tentatively TRBD2 (7 bases). Between the trimmed V and J ends, which lost 6 bases and 7 bases, there was a span of 14 bases. The CDR3 totals 13 residues. Looked up from germline, CDR1 is WSHSY and CDR2 is SAAADI. The CDR3 DNA sequence: TGCGCCAGCAGGGAGGGGGGGCGATATACGCAGTATTTT. Translating it yields CASREGGRYTQYF.

This chain links TRBV15 with TRBJ1-5; D gene unclear. CDR1 and CDR2 (germline): LNHNV, YYDKDF (reference sequence). The V end was cut by 8 bases, the J end by 7 bases, with 21 bases between. The length of the CDR3 is 15 residues. The CDR3 nucleotides are TGTGCCACCGACCAGGCAGTGGGGTTCGGGCAGCCCCAGCATTTT. This sequence encodes CATDQAVGFGQPQHF.

The rearrangement links TRBV29-1 to TRBJ2-7; TRBD1 might be the D (5 bases). In germline, CDR1 is SQVTM, CDR2 ANQGSEA. The V and J ends lost 0 bases and 0 bases respectively, with 15 bases between them. This CDR3 contains 16 residues. The CDR3 bases are TGCAGCGTTGAAGATGTTGGGGCCTCGGGCTCCTACGAGCAGTACTTC. Its translation is CSVEDVGASGSYEQYF.

The gene calls are TRBV19 and TRBJ2-7; D unresolved. Germline V gene sequence: CDR1 LNHDA, CDR2 SQIVND (reference sequence). This CDR3 has 14 amino acids. Trimming removed 6 bases at V and 1 base at J, with 13 bases between. In DNA form, the CDR3 reads TGTGCCAGTAGCAACGGTTGGGGTTCCTACGAGCAGTACTTC. Encoded protein: CASSNGWGSYEQYF.

This clone was recorded a few times. The rearrangement uses TRBV7-2 and TRBJ2-1; D may correspond to TRBD1 or TRBD2 (6 bases each). The CDR3 runs to 14 residues. CDR1 is SGHTA, CDR2 FQGNSA, per germline. Trimming took 4 bases from V and 9 from J, leaving 16 bases between them. CDR3 region: CASSSYNREAEQFF. The CDR3 nucleotides read TGTGCCAGCAGCTCTTATAACAGGGAGGCTGAGCAGTTCTTC.

The chain couples TRBV5-4 to TRBJ2-2; D gene unclear. V was clipped by 2 bases and J by 4 bases, with 6 bases between them. This CDR3 is 13 amino acids long. Germline CDR1 and CDR2: SGHNT and YYREEE (reference sequence). CDR3 region: CASSFPSTGELFF. CDR3 coding DNA: TGTGCCAGCAGCTTCCCCAGCACCGGGGAGCTGTTTTTT.

The CDR3 loop reads CASSLGTSRYEQYF. The CDR3 DNA is TGTGCCAGCAGCTTAGGGACTAGCAGATACGAGCAGTACTTC. The chain carries TRBV13 and TRBJ2-7, with TRBD2 matching over 7 bases. CDR1 and CDR2 (germline): PRHDT, FYEKMQ (reference sequence). The CDR3 runs 14 residues. J gave up 4 bases and V 0 bases, and 3 bases lay outside the gene matches.

The chain employs TRBV7-8 and TRBJ2-3; no firm D call. The CDR3 is 13 amino acids. Trimming pared 2 bases from V and 6 bases from J, leaving 9 bases between. Germline V CDR1 and CDR2: SGHVS, FQNEAQ. CDR3 region: CASSLYSSDTQYF. CDR3 in DNA: TGTGCCAGCAGCTTATACTCTTCGGATACGCAGTATTTT.

The chain uses TRBV5-1 and TRBJ2-1; 8 bases are shared with TRBD2. The J segment lost 2 bases and the V segment lost 1 base, leaving 2 bases of the junction unmatched. CDR3 length: 15 residues. In germline, CDR1 is SGHRS, CDR2 YFSETQ. CDR3: CASSLTGGPYNEQFF. The CDR3 bases are TGCGCCAGCAGCTTGACGGGAGGGCCCTACAATGAGCAGTTCTTC.

The chain combines TRBV5-1 with TRBJ1-1; no clear D gene. The germline V gene encodes CDR1 SGHRS and CDR2 YFSETQ. This CDR3 comprises 11 residues. The ends were cut back, 6 bases at V and 5 bases at J, with 8 bases in the middle. The CDR3 loop is CASTTGTEAFF. The CDR3 DNA is TGCGCCAGCACAACGGGAACTGAAGCTTTCTTT.

The chain is built from TRBV29-1 and TRBJ2-7; a weak D match, TRBD1 (5 bases). The CDR3 runs to 12 residues. Germline V lookup: CDR1 SQVTM, CDR2 ANQGSEA. V shed 2 bases and J shed 5 bases, with 10 bases lying between them. CDR3 DNA: TGCAGCGTTGAATTGGGCAGGGACGAGCAGTACTTC. Its protein product is CSVELGRDEQYF.